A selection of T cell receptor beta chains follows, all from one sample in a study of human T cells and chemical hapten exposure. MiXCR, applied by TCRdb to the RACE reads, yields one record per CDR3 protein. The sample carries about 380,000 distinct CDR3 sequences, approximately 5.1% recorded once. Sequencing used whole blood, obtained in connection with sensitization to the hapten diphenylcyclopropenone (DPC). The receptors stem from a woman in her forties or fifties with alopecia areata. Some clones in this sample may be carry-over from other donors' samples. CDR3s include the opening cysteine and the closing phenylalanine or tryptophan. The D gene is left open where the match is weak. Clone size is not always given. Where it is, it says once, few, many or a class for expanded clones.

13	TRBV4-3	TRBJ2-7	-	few	CASSRGLGGEQYF	TGCGCCAGCAGCCGGGGCCTGGGGGGCGAGCAGTACTTC
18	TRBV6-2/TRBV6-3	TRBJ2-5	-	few	CASSYWAGDNMYQETQYF	TGTGCCAGCAGTTACTGGGCAGGGGATAATATGTACCAAGAGACCCAGTACTTC
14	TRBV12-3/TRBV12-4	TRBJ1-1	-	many	CASSRWGDGTEAFF	TGTGCCAGCTCTCGATGGGGTGACGGCACTGAAGCTTTCTTT
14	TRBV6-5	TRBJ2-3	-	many	CASTNPGGTDTQYF	TGTGCCAGCACCAACCCCGGGGGCACAGATACGCAGTATTTT
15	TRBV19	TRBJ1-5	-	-	CASSIRGFSNQPQHF	TGTGCCAGTAGTATCCGGGGGTTTAGCAATCAGCCCCAGCATTTT
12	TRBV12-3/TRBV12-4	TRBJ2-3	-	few	CASSRMAHTQYF	TGTGCCAGCAGCCGCATGGCACATACGCAGTATTTT
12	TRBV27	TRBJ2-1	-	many	CASSPRSNEQFF	TGTGCCAGCAGTCCCCGTAGCAATGAGCAGTTCTTC
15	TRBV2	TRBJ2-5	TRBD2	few	CASKGTSVPQETQYF	TGTGCCAGCAAAGGGACTAGCGTGCCCCAAGAGACCCAGTACTTC
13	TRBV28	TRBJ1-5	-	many	CASRLGSNQPQHF	TGTGCCAGCAGGTTGGGGAGCAATCAGCCCCAGCATTTT
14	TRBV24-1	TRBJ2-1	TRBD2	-	CATSDLSGGNEQFF	TGTGCCACCAGTGACCTTAGCGGGGGCAATGAGCAGTTCTTC
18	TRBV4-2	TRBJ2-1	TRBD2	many	CASSQGDSGGSSYNEQFF	TGTGCCAGCAGCCAAGGGGATAGCGGGGGGAGCTCCTACAATGAGCAGTTCTTC
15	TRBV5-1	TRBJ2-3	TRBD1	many	CASSPGQGGGDTQYF	TGCGCCAGCAGCCCCGGACAGGGAGGAGGAGATACGCAGTATTTT
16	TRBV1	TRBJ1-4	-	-	CTSLLGGGLANEKLFF	TGCACCAGCCTCTTAGGAGGGGGCCTAGCTAATGAAAAACTGTTTTTT
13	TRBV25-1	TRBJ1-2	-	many	CASSESGLYGYTF	TGTGCCAGCAGTGAATCGGGCCTCTATGGCTACACCTTC
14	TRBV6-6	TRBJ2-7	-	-	CASSSGGRSYEQYF	TGTGCCAGCAGTTCCGGGGGCCGTTCCTACGAGCAGTACTTC
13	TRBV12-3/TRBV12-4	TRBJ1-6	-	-	CASSRGLNSPLHF	TGTGCCAGCAGCAGGGGTTTGAATTCACCCCTCCACTTT
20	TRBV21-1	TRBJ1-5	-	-	CASSNLTGTESIYSNQPQHF	TGTGCCAGCAGCAACCTAACCGGGACGGAGTCGATCTATAGCAATCAGCCCCAGCATTTT
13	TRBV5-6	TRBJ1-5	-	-	CTSSSRGDQPQHF	TGTACCAGCAGCTCGAGGGGAGATCAGCCCCAGCATTTT
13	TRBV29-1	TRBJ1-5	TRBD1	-	CSVLQGRGQPQHF	TGCAGCGTATTACAGGGGCGAGGGCAGCCCCAGCATTTT
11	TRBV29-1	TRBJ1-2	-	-	CSVEGPQVYTF	TGCAGCGTAGAAGGACCACAGGTCTACACCTTC
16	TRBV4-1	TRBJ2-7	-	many	CASSQEIGTYTYEQYF	TGCGCCAGCAGCCAAGAAATTGGGACATATACCTACGAGCAGTACTTC
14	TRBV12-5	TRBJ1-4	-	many	CASGLVPTNEKLFF	TGTGCTAGTGGTTTGGTTCCAACTAATGAAAAACTGTTTTTT
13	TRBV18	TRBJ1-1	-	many	CASSQNVNTEAFF	TGTGCCAGCTCCCAGAACGTGAACACTGAAGCTTTCTTT
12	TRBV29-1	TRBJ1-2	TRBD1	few	CSAGGQNYGYTF	TGCAGCGCCGGGGGACAGAACTATGGCTACACCTTC
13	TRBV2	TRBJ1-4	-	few	CASSAGAVEKLFF	TGTGCCAGCAGTGCGGGGGCTGTTGAAAAACTGTTTTTT
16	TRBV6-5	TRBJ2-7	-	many	CASTTLGGTPSYEQYF	TGTGCCAGCACTACCCTCGGAGGGACCCCTTCCTACGAGCAGTACTTC
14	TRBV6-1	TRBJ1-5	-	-	CASTPTGGNQPQHF	TGTGCCAGCACCCCGACAGGTGGCAATCAGCCCCAGCATTTT
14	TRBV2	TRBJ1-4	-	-	CASTRDGPPEKLFF	TGTGCCAGCACCCGGGACGGGCCGCCGGAAAAACTGTTTTTT
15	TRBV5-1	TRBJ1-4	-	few	CASSLEGVPGEKLFF	TGCGCCAGCAGCTTGGAAGGGGTACCAGGGGAAAAACTGTTTTTT
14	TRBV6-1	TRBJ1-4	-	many	CASSEARADEKLFF	TGTGCCAGCAGTGAAGCCAGGGCGGATGAAAAACTGTTTTTT
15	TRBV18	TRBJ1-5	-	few	CASSPTGEVGQPQHF	TGTGCCAGCTCACCTACCGGAGAGGTCGGACAGCCCCAGCATTTT
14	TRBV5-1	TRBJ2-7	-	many	CASSRTTETYEQYF	TGCGCCAGCAGCCGGACGACGGAAACGTACGAGCAGTACTTC
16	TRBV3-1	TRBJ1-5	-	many	CASSHCWTNSNQPQHF	TGTGCCAGCAGCCATTGTTGGACAAATAGCAATCAGCCCCAGCATTTT
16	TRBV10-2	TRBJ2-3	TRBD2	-	CASSDAGTSTSHTQYF	TGCGCCAGCAGTGATGCCGGGACTAGCACTTCCCATACGCAGTATTTT
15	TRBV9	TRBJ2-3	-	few	CASAPGLVTSDTQYF	TGTGCCAGCGCCCCGGGGCTCGTCACTTCAGATACGCAGTATTTT
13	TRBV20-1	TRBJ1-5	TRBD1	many	CSARDSLNQPQHF	TGCAGTGCTCGGGACAGCCTCAATCAGCCCCAGCATTTT
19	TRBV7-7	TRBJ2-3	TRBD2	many	CASSPSIPGTSGYTDTQYF	TGTGCCAGCAGCCCATCTATCCCCGGGACTAGCGGATACACAGATACGCAGTATTTT
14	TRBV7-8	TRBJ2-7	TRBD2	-	CASSLVVAGNEQYF	TGTGCCAGCAGCTTAGTCGTAGCGGGGAACGAGCAGTACTTC
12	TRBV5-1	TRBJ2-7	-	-	CASSQNPYEQYF	TGCGCCAGCAGCCAGAACCCCTACGAGCAGTACTTC
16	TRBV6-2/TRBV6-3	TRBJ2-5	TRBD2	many	CASSYVPGRTQETQYF	TGTGCCAGCAGTTATGTACCCGGGAGGACCCAAGAGACCCAGTACTTC
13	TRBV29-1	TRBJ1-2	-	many	CSVEDPSNYGYTF	TGCAGCGTTGAAGATCCCTCCAACTATGGCTACACCTTC
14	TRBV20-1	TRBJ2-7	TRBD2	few	CSADLGGGSYEQYF	TGCAGTGCTGACCTTGGGGGGGGCTCCTACGAGCAGTACTTC
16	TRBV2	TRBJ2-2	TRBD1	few	CASSEEQGRGTGELFF	TGTGCCAGCAGTGAAGAACAGGGGCGAGGCACCGGGGAGCTGTTTTTT
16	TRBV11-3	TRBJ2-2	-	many	CASSPYSSTDTGELFF	TGTGCCAGCAGCCCCTACAGTAGTACGGACACCGGGGAGCTGTTTTTT
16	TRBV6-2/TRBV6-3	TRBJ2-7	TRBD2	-	CASTRGLAASSYEQYF	TGTGCCAGCACCCGAGGACTAGCGGCTAGCTCCTACGAGCAGTACTTC
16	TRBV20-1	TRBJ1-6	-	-	CSARGMSADWISPLHF	TGCAGTGCTAGAGGGATGTCGGCAGATTGGATTTCACCCCTCCACTTT
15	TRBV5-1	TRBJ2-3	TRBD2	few	CASSTSGGASDTQYF	TGCGCCAGCAGCACAAGCGGGGGGGCCTCAGATACGCAGTATTTT
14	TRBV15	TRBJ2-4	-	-	CATSGPGTYNIQYF	TGTGCCACCAGCGGACCCGGGACTTACAACATTCAGTACTTC
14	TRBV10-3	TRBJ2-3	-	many	CAISQLGSTDTQYF	TGTGCCATCAGTCAACTCGGGAGCACAGATACGCAGTATTTT
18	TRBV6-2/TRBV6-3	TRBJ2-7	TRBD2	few	CASRSPGGSGGTSYEQYF	TGTGCCAGCAGGTCTCCCGGAGGTAGCGGGGGGACCTCCTACGAGCAGTACTTC
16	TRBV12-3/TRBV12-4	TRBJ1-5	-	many	CASSLATGGNGQPQHF	TGTGCCAGCAGTTTAGCGACTGGGGGCAACGGTCAGCCCCAGCATTTT
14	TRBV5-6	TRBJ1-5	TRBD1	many	CASTSDRGGQPQHF	TGTGCCAGCACTTCGGACAGGGGAGGACAGCCCCAGCATTTT
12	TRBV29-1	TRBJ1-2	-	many	CSVVEGGRAYTF	TGCAGCGTTGTGGAGGGGGGTCGGGCCTACACCTTC
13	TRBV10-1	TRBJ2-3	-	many	CASSGQGTDTQYF	TGCGCCAGCAGTGGGCAAGGGACAGATACGCAGTATTTT
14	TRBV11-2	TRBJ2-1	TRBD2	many	CASSPRPRGDEQFF	TGTGCCAGCAGCCCACGCCCCCGGGGGGATGAGCAGTTCTTC
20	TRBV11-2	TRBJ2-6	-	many	CASSSIGRSGPQSGANVLTF	TGTGCCAGCAGCTCTATAGGCCGTTCGGGGCCACAATCCGGGGCCAACGTCCTGACTTTC
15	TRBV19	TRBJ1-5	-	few	CASSTSPSGNQPQHF	TGTGCCAGTAGTACCTCCCCGTCCGGCAATCAGCCCCAGCATTTT
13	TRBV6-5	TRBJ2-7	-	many	CASSYSRMREQYF	TGTGCCAGCAGTTACTCTAGGATGCGGGAGCAGTACTTC
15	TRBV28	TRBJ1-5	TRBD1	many	CASSWGQGAHQPQHF	TGTGCCAGCAGTTGGGGCCAGGGGGCGCATCAGCCCCAGCATTTT
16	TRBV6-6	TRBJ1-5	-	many	CASSSLGGHSNQPQHF	TGTGCCAGCAGTTCCCTGGGGGGCCATAGCAATCAGCCCCAGCATTTT